This T cell receptor (beta chain) comes out of a study of blood T cell repertoires in COVID-19. CDR3 length equals 13 residues. Trimming stripped 6 bases from V and 13 bases from J, with 21 bases between. CDR1 is GTSNPN and CDR2 is SVGIG in the germline V gene (reference sequence). Clones were sequenced by immunoSEQ multiplex PCR, and TCRdb holds only the in-frame ones, with some missing. The sample contains roughly 200,000 clones, approximately 80% of which appear only once. The sequence came from a woman aged 40 to 50 with COVID-19, enrolled during active disease. Sequencing used peripheral blood. This rearrangement joins TRBV30 to TRBJ2-2, with a possible D match to TRBD2 (5 bases). This CDR3 is CACPMGTLGGLFF. CDR3 nucleotides: TGTGCCTGCCCCATGGGAACACTAGGAGGGCTGTTTTTT.